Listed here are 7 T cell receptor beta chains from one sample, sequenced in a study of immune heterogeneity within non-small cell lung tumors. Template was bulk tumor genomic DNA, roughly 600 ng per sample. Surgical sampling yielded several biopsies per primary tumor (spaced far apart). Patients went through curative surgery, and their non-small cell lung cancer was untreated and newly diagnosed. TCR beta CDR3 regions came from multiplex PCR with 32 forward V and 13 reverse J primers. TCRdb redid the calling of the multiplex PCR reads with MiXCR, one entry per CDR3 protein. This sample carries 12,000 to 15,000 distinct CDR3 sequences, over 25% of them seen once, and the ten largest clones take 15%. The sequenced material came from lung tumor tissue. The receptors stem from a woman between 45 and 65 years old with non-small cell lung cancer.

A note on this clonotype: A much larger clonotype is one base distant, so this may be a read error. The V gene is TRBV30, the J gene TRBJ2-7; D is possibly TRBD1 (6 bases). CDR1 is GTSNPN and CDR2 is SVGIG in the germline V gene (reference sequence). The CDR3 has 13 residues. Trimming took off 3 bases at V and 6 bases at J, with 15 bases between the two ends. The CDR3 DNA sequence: TGTGCCTGGAGGACGGTACAGGGTGGCGAGCAGTACTTC. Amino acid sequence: CAWRTVQGGEQYF. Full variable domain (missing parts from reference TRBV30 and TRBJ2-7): SQTIHQWPATLVQPVGSPLSLECTVEGTSNPNLYWYRQAAGRGLQLLFYSVGIGQISSEVPQNLSASRPQDRQFILSSKKLLLSDSGFYLCAWRTVQGGEQYFGPGTRLTVT.

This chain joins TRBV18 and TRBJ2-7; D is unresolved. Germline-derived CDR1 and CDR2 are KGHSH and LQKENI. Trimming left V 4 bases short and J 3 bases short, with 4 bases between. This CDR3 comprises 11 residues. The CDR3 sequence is CASSLGYEQYF. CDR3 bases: TGTGCCAGCTCACTGGGCTACGAGCAGTACTTC.

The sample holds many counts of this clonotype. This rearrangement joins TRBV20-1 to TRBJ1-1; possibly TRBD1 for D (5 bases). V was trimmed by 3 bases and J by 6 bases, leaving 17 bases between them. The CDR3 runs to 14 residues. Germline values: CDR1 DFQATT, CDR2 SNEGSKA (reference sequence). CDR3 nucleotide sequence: TGCAGTGCTAGTACACTTCAGGGCGTTTCTGAAGCTTTCTTT. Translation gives CSASTLQGVSEAFF.

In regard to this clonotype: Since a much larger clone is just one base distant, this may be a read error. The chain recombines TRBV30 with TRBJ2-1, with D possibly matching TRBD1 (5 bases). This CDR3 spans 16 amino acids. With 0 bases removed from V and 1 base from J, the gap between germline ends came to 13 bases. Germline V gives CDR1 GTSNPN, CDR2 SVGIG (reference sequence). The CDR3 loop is CAWSVRTSRSYNEQFF. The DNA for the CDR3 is TGTGCCTGGAGTGTACGGACATCCAGATCCTACAATGAGCAGTTCTTC.

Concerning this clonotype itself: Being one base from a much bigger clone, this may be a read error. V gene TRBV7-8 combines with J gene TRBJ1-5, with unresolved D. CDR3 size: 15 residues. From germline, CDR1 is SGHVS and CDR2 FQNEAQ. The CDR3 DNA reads TGTGCCAGCACCTTACTGAGTGGGCGCAATCAGCCCCAGCATTTT. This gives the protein CASTLLSGRNQPQHF.

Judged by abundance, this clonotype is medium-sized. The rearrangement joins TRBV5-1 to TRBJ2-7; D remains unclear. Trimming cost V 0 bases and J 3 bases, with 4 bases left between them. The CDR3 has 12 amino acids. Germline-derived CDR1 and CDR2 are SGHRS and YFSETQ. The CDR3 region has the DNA TGCGCCAGCAGCTTGGACGGCTACGAGCAGTACTTC. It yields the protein CASSLDGYEQYF. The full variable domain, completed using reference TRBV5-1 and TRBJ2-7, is KAGVTQTPRYLIKTRGQQVTLSCSPISGHRSVSWYQQTPGQGLQFLFEYFSETQRNKGNFPGRFSGRQFSNSRSEMNVSTLELGDSALYLCASSLDGYEQYFGPGTRLTVT.

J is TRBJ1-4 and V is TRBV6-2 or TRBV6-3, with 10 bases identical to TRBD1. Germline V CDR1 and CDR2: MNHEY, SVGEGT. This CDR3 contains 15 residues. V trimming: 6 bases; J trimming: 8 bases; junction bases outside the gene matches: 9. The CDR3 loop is CASSRGTGVREKLFF. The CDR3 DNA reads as TGTGCCAGCAGCCGCGGGACAGGGGTTCGAGAAAAACTGTTTTTT.